The present TCR beta chain was sequenced within a study of identical twins. The CDR3 has 14 residues. Germline V gene data show CDR1 as DFQATT and CDR2 as SNEGSKA (reference sequence). The V and J ends lost 2 bases and 2 bases respectively, with 12 bases between them. In this sample, this clonotype turned up many times. TCRdb re-called the 5' RACE reads with MiXCR, one entry per CDR3 protein. The data show 750,000 to 950,000 distinct CDR3 sequences, over 9% seen once. The sample was also reused in another study, on yellow fever vaccine responses in identical twins. That source reports: Twins reportedly appeared to share part of their vaccine T cell response while keeping part individual.

The chain has TRBV20-1 and TRBJ2-5, with D perhaps assigned TRBD1 or TRBD2 (6 bases each). Sample: PBMCs. This clonotype was obtained from a woman between 18 and 29 years old in good health. The CDR3, as DNA: TGCAGTGCTAGAAGGGGGGATCTTCAAGAGACCCAGTACTTC. Its translation is CSARRGDLQETQYF.